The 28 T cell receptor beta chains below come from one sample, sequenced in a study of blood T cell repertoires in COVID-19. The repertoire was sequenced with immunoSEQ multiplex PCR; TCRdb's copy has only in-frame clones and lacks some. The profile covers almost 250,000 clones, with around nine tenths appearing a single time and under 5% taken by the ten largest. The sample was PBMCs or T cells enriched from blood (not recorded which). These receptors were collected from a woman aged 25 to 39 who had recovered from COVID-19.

The CDR3: CASSPNGAEAFF. CDR3 sequence (DNA): TGTGCCAGCAGCCCCAACGGGGCTGAAGCTTTCTTT. The V call is TRBV9, the J call TRBJ1-1; D uncertain. The ends were cut back, 4 bases at V and 6 bases at J, with 10 bases in the middle. The CDR3 covers 12 residues. Germline CDR1 reads SGDLS; CDR2 reads YYNGEE. Full variable domain (outside the CDR3, taken from reference TRBV9 and TRBJ1-1): DSGVTQTPKHLITATGQRVTLRCSPRSGDLSVYWYQQSLDQGLQFLIQYYNGEERAKGNILERFSAQQFPDLHSELNLSSLELGDSALYFCASSPNGAEAFFGQGTRLTVV.

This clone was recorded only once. CDR3 amino acids: CASSSGVFVGELFF. The CDR3 bases are TGTGCCAGCAGCTCGGGAGTGTTCGTCGGGGAGCTGTTTTTT. The chain employs TRBV7-2 and TRBJ2-2; tentative D call: TRBD2 (6 bases). Germline-derived CDR1 and CDR2 are SGHTA and FQGNSA. The CDR3 covers 14 residues. Deletions cut 4 bases from V and 7 bases from J, with 13 bases between.

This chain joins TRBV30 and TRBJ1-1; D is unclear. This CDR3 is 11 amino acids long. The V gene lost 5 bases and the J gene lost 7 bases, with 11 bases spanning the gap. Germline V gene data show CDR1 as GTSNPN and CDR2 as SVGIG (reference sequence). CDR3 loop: CAWARVDEAFF. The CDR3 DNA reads TGTGCCTGGGCACGGGTGGATGAAGCTTTCTTT.

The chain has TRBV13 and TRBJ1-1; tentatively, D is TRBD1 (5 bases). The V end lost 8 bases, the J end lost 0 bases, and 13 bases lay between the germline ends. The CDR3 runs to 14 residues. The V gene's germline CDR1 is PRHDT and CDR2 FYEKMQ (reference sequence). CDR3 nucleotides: TGTGCCAGCTTATCGGGGGAAATGAACACTGAAGCTTTCTTT. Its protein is CASLSGEMNTEAFF.

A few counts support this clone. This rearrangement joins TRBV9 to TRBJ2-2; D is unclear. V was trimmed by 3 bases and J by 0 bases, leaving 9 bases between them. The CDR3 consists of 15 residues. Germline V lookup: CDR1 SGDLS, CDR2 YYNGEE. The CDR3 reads CASSGVLANTGELFF. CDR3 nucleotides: TGTGCCAGCAGCGGGGTTCTAGCGAACACCGGGGAGCTGTTTTTT.

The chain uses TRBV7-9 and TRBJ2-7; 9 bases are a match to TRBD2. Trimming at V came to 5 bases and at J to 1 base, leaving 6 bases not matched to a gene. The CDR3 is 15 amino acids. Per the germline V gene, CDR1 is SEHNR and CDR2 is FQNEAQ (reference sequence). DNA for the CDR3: TGTGCCAGCAGCCCTAGCGGGATGGGTTCCTACGAGCAGTACTTC. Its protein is CASSPSGMGSYEQYF.

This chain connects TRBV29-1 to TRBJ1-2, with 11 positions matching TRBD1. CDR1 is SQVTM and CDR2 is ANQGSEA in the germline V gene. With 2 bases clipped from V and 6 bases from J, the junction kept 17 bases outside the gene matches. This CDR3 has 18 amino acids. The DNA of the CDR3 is TGCAGCGTTGAAACCCGCGCGGGACGGACAGGGGGCGCGGATGGCTACACCTTC. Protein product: CSVETRAGRTGGADGYTF.

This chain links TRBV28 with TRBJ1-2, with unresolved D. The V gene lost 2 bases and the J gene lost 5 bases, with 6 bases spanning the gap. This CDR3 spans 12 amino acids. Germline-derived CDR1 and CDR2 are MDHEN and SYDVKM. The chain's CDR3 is CASSLQLYGYTF. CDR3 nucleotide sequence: TGTGCCAGCAGTTTACAACTTTATGGCTACACCTTC.

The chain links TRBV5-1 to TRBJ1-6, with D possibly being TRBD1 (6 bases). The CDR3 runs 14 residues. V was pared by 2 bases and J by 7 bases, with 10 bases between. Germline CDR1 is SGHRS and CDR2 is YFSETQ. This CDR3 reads CASSLADRNSPLHF. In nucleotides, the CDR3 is TGCGCCAGCAGCTTAGCCGACAGGAATTCACCCCTCCACTTT.

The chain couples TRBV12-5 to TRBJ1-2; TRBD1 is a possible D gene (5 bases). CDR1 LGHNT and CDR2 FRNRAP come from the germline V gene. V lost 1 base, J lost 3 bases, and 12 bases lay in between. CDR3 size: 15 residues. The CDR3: CASGLGWGGDYGYTF. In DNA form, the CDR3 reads TGTGCTAGTGGTTTGGGCTGGGGGGGTGACTATGGCTACACCTTC.

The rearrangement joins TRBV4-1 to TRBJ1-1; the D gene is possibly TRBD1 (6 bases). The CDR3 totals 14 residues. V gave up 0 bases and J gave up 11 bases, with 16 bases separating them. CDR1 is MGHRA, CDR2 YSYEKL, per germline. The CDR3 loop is CASSQDRGTPGAFF. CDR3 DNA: TGCGCCAGCAGCCAAGATAGAGGGACACCCGGGGCTTTCTTT.

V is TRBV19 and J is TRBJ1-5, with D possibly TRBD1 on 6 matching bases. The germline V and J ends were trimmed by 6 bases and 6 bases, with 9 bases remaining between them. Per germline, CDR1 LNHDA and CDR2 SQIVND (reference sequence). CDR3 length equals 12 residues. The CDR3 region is CASRQGSQPQHF. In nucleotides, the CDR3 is TGTGCCAGTAGACAGGGAAGTCAGCCCCAGCATTTT.

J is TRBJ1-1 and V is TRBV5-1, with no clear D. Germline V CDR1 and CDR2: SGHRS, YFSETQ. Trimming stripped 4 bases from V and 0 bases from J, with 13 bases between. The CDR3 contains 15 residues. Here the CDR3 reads CASSPGSNMNTEAFF. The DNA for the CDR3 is TGCGCCAGCAGCCCGGGTTCTAACATGAACACTGAAGCTTTCTTT.

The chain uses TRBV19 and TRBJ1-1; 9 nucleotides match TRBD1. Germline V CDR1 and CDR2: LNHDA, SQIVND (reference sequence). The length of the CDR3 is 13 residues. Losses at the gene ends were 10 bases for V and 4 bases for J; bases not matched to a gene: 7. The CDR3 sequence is CATGQGTGTEAFF. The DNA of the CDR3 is TGTGCCACAGGACAGGGGACGGGCACTGAAGCTTTCTTT.

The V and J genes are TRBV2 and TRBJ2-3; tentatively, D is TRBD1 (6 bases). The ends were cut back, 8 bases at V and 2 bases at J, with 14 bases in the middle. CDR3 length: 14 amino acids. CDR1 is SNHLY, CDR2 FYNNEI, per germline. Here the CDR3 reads CASSLGQPTDTQYF. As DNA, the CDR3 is TGTGCCAGCTCTTTAGGACAGCCCACAGATACGCAGTATTTT.

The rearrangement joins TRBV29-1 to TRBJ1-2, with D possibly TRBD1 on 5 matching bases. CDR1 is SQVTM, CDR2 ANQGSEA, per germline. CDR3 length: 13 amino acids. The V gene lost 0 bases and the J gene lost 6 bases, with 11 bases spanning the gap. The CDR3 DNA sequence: TGCAGCGTTGAAGACAGGGTGGAGAATGGCTACACCTTC. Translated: CSVEDRVENGYTF.

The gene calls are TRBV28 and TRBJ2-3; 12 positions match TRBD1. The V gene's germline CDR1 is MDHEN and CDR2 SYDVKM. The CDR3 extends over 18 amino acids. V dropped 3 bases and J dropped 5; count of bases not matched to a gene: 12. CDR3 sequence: CASSFIVGTGGFGDTQYF. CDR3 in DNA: TGTGCCAGCAGTTTTATAGTTGGGACAGGGGGCTTTGGAGATACGCAGTATTTT.

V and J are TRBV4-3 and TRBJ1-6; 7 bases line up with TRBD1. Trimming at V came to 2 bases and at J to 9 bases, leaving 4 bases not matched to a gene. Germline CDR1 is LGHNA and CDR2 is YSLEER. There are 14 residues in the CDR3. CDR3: CASSQRQGGSPLHF. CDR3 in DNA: TGCGCCAGCAGCCAAAGACAGGGAGGTTCACCCCTCCACTTT.

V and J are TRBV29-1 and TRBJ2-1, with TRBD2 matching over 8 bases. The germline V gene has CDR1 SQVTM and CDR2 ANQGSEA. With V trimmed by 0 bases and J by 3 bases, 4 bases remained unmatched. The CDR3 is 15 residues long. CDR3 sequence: CSVEDPLAGYNEQFF. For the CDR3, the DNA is TGCAGCGTTGAAGATCCCCTAGCGGGCTACAATGAGCAGTTCTTC.

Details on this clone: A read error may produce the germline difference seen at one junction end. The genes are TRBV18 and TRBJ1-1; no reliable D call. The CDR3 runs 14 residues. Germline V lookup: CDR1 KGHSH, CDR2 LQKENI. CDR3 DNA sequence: TGTGCCAGCTCGCCACCCGGGGTGGGCACTGAAGCTTTCTTT. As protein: CASSPPGVGTEAFF. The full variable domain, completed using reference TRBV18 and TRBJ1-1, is NAGVMQNPRHLVRRRGQEARLRCSPMKGHSHVYWYRQLPEEGLKFMVYLQKENIIDESGMPKERFSAEFPKEGPSILRIQQVVRGDSAAYFCASSPPGVGTEAFFGQGTRLTVV.

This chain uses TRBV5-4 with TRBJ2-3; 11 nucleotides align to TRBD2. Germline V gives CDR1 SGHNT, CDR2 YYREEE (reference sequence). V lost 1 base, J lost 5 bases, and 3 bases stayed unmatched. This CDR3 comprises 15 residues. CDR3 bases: TGTGCCAGCAGCTTGCTAGCGGGAGGAGGAGATACGCAGTATTTT. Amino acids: CASSLLAGGGDTQYF.

This CDR3 reads CASSPGSRRTGDYEQYF. The CDR3 coding sequence is TGTGCCAGCAGCCCTGGGAGTCGGCGGACAGGGGACTACGAGCAGTACTTC. The chain is built from TRBV7-9 and TRBJ2-7; 9 bases are a match to TRBD1. After removal of 5 bases from V and 3 bases from J, the junction contained 14 bases not matched to a gene. Germline CDR1 is SEHNR and CDR2 is FQNEAQ (reference sequence). The CDR3 contains 17 residues.

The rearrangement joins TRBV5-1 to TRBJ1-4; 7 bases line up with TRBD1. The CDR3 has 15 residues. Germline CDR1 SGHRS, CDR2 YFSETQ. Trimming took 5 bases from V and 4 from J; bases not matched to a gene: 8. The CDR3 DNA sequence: TGCGCCAGCAGACTCCGGGGGACAGATAATGAAAAACTGTTTTTT. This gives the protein CASRLRGTDNEKLFF.

The CDR3 DNA reads as TGTGCCAGCAGCGTAGTCGGGGATAACACCATATATTTT. Translation: CASSVVGDNTIYF. This chain joins TRBV9 and TRBJ1-3; the D is unclear. From germline, CDR1 is SGDLS and CDR2 YYNGEE. The V and J ends lost 0 bases and 7 bases respectively, with 8 bases between them. This CDR3 spans 13 amino acids. The full variable domain, with the rest looked up from reference TRBV9 and TRBJ1-3, is DSGVTQTPKHLITATGQRVTLRCSPRSGDLSVYWYQQSLDQGLQFLIQYYNGEERAKGNILERFSAQQFPDLHSELNLSSLELGDSALYFCASSVVGDNTIYFGEGSWLTVV.

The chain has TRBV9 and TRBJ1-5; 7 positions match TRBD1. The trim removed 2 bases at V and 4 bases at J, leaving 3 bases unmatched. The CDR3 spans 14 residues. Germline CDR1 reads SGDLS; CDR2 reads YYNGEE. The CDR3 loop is CASSVGQWNQPQHF. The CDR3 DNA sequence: TGTGCCAGCAGCGTGGGACAGTGGAATCAGCCCCAGCATTTT.

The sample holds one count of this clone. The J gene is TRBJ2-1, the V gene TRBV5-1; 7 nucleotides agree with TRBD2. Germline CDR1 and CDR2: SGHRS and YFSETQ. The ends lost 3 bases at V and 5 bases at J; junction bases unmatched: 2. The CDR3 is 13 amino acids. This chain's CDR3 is CASSWRENNEQFF. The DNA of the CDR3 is TGCGCCAGCAGCTGGCGGGAGAACAATGAGCAGTTCTTC.

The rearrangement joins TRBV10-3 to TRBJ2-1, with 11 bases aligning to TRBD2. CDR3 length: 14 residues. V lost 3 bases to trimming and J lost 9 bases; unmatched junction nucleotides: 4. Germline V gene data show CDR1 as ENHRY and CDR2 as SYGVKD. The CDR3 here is CAISDLAGGGEQFF. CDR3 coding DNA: TGTGCCATCAGTGACCTAGCGGGAGGCGGTGAGCAGTTCTTC.

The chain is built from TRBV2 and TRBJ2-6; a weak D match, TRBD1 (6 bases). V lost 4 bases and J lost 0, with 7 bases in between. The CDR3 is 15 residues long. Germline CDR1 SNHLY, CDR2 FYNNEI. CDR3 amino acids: CASSGTVSGANVLTF. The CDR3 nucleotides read TGTGCCAGCAGTGGGACAGTCTCTGGGGCCAACGTCCTGACTTTC.